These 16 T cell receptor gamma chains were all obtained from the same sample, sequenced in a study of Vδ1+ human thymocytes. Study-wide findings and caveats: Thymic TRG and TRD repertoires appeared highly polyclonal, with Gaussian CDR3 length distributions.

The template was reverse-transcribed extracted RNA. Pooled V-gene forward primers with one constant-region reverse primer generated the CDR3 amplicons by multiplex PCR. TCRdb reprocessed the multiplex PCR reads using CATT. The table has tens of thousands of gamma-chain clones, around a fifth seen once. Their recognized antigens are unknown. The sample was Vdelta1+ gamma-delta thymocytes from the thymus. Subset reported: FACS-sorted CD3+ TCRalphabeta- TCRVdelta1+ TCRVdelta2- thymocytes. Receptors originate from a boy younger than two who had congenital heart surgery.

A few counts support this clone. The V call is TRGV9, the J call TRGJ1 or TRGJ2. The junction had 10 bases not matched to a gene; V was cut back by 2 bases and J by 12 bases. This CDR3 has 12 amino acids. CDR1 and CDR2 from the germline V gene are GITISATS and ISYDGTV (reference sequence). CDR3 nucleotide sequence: TGTGCCTTGTGGGAGGCAATACATGGGAAACTCTTT. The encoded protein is CALWEAIHGKLF.

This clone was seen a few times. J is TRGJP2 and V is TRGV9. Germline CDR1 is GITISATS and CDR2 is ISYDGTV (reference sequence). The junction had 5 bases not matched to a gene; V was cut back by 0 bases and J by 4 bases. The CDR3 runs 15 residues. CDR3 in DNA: TGTGCCTTGTGGGAGGTGCGTGATAGTGATTGGATCAAGACGTTT. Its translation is CALWEVRDSDWIKTF.

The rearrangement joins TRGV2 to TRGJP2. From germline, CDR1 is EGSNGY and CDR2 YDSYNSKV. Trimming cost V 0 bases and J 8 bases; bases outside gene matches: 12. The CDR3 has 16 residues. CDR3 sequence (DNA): TGTGCCACCTGGGACGGGCGTTGCAAAGAAGATTGGATCAAGACGTTT. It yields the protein CATWDGRCKEDWIKTF.

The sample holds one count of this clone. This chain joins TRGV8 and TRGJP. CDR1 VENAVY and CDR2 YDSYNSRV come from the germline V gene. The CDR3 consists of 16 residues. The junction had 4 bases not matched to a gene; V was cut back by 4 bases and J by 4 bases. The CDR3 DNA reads TGTGCCACCTGGGACTCCCAAGAGTTGGGCAAAAAAATCAAGGTATTT. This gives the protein CATWDSQELGKKIKVF.

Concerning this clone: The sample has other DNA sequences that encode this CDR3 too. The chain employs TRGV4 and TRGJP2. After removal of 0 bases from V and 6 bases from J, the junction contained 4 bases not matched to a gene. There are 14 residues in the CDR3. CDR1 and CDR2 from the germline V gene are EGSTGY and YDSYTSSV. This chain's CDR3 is CATWDGRRDWIKTF. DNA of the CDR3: TGTGCCACCTGGGATGGGCGGCGTGATTGGATCAAGACGTTT.

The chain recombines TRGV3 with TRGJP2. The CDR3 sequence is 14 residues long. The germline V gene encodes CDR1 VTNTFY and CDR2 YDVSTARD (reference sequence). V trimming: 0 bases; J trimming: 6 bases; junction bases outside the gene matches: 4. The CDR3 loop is CATWDRGGDWIKTF. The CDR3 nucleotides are TGTGCCACCTGGGACAGGGGGGGTGATTGGATCAAGACGTTT.

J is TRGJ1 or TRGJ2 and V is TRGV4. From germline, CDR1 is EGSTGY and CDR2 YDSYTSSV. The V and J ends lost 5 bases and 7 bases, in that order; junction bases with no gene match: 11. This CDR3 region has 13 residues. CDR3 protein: CATWVSGYYKKLF. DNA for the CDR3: TGTGCCACCTGGGTCTCGGGGTACTATAAGAAACTCTTT.

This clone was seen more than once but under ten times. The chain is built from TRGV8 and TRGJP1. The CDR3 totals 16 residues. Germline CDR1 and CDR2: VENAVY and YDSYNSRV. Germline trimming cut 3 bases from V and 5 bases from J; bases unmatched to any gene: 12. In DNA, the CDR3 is TGTGCCACCTGGGATGGGCGAAATGAAACTGGTTGGTTCAAGATATTT. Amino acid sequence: CATWDGRNETGWFKIF.

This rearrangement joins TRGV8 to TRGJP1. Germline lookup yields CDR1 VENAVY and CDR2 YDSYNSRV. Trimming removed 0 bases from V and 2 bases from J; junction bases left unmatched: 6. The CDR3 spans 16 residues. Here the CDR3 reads CATWDRERTTGWFKIF. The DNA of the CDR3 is TGTGCCACCTGGGATAGGGAAAGGACCACTGGTTGGTTCAAGATATTT.

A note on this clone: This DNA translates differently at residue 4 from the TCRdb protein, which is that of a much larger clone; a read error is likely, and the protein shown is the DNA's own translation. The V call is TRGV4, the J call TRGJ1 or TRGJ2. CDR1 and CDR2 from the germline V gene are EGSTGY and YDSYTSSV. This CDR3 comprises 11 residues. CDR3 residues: CATSDGYKKLF. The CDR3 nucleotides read TGTGCCACCTCGGATGGTTATAAGAAACTCTTT.

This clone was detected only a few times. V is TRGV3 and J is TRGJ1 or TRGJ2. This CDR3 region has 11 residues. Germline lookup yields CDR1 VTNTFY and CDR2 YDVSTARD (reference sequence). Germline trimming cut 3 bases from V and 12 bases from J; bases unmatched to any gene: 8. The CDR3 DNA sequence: TGTGCCACCTGGGACTCGGTGGGGAAACTCTTT. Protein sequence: CATWDSVGKLF.

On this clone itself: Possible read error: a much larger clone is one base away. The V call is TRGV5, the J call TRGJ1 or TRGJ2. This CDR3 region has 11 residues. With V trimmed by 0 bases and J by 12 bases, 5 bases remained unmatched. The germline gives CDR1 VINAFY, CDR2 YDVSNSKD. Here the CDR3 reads CATWDRRMKLF. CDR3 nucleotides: TGTGCCACCTGGGACAGGCGGATGAAACTCTTT.

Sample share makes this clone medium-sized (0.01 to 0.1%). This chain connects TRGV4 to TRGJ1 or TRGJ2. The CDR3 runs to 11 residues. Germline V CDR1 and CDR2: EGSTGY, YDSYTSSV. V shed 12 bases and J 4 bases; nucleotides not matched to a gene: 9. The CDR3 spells CADLWYYKKLF. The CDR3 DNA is TGTGCCGACCTGTGGTATTATAAGAAACTCTTT.

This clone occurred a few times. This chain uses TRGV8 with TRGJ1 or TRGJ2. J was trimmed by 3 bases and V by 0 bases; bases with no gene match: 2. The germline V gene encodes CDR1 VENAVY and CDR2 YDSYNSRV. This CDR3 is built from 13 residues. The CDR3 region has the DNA TGTGCCACCTGGGATAGGGTTTATTATAAGAAACTCTTT. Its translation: CATWDRVYYKKLF.

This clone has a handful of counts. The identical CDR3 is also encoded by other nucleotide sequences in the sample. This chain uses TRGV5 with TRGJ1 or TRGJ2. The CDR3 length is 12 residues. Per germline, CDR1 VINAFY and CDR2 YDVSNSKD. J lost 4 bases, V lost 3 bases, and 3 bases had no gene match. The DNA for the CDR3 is TGTGCCACCTGGGACTCATATTATAAGAAACTCTTT. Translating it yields CATWDSYYKKLF.

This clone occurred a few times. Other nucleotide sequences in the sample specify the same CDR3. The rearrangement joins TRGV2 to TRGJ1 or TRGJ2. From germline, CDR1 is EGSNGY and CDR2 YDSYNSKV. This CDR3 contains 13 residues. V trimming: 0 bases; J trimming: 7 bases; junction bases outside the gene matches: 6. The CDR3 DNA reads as TGTGCCACCTGGGACGGGCCAGAGTATAAGAAACTCTTT. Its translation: CATWDGPEYKKLF.